The clone carrying this TCR beta chain has only a few counts. Construction of the TCRbeta library involved unique molecular identifiers. TCRdb analysed the PCR reads with MiXCR anew, one entry per CDR3 protein. The table has about 400,000 distinct CDR3 sequences, about 20% seen once. Germline lookup yields CDR1 SQVTM and CDR2 ANQGSEA. The CDR3 has 13 residues. V was cut by 1 base and J by 4 bases, with 8 bases left in between. This sample is part of a study of T-cell reconstitution after alpha-beta-depleted transplantation in children. The rearrangement links TRBV29-1 to TRBJ1-5; the D gene is possibly TRBD1 (5 bases). The input for sequencing was PBMCs from the stem cell graft donor, taken from the stem cell graft. This clonotype was sampled from a human donor who donated a stem cell graft to a child with acute myeloid leukemia. CDR3: CSVEVGGNQPQHF. In DNA, the CDR3 is TGCAGCGTTGAAGTCGGGGGAAATCAGCCCCAGCATTTT.